This is a list of T cell receptor beta chains from one sample in a study of blood T cell repertoires in COVID-19. Measured with immunoSEQ multiplex PCR; TCRdb has only the in-frame clones, and not every one. The sample carries some 100,000 clones, just over 85% recorded once. Sequenced sample: peripheral blood. The receptors were sampled from a man aged 45-60 years with COVID-19, enrolled during active disease. Both conserved end residues are part of each CDR3. A D gene is named only where the DNA matches it firmly. The size field is filled for only some rows; it gives once, few, many or a size class.

d_call	cdr3_length	v_call	clone_size	j_call	cdr3_nt	cdr3_aa
TRBD2	17	TRBV6-4	NA	TRBJ2-2	TGTGCCAGCAGACCGACTAGCGGGGGGTCGAACACCGGGGAGCTGTTTTTT	CASRPTSGGSNTGELFF
NA	13	TRBV19	NA	TRBJ1-2	TGTGCCAGTACGCGACAGGACACCTATGGCTACACCTTC	CASTRQDTYGYTF
TRBD1	14	TRBV9	NA	TRBJ1-2	TGTGCCAGCAGCGAGGACAGGGGGAACTATGGCTACACCTTC	CASSEDRGNYGYTF
TRBD1	15	TRBV7-3	NA	TRBJ1-2	TGTGCCAGCAGCTTGGGACAGGGAATCCCGTATGGCTACACCTTC	CASSLGQGIPYGYTF
TRBD1	15	TRBV19	NA	TRBJ2-6	TGTGCCAGTAGAGACAGGGGTTCTGGGGCCAACGTCCTGACTTTC	CASRDRGSGANVLTF
TRBD1	14	TRBV30	NA	TRBJ1-6	TGTGCCTGGAGCCTGGGACAGAGAAATTCACCCCTCCACTTT	CAWSLGQRNSPLHF
TRBD2	19	TRBV5-8	NA	TRBJ2-2	TGTGCCAGCAGCTTGGCTAGCGGGGGCAAAATTAAGGACACCGGGGAGCTGTTTTTT	CASSLASGGKIKDTGELFF
TRBD1	13	TRBV2	NA	TRBJ2-5	TGTGCCAGCACGGACAGGCACCAAGAGACCCAGTACTTC	CASTDRHQETQYF
NA	12	TRBV28	NA	TRBJ1-3	TGTGCCAGCAGGGGCGTTAGGAACACCACATATTTT	CASRGVRNTTYF
TRBD1	13	TRBV30	NA	TRBJ1-1	TGTGCCTGGAACACAGGGGGATTTACTGAAGCTTTCTTT	CAWNTGGFTEAFF
TRBD1	16	TRBV19	NA	TRBJ2-2	TGTGCCAGCCGTTTACCGGGACAGGGGAACACCGGGGAGCTGTTTTTT	CASRLPGQGNTGELFF
TRBD1	16	TRBV9	once	TRBJ1-6	TGTGCCAGCAGCGTAGGTGGGGACAGGGGGAATTCACCCCTCCACTTT	CASSVGGDRGNSPLHF
NA	15	TRBV4-2	NA	TRBJ2-1	TGTGCCAGCAGCCGCGAGACTAACCTTAGCGATGAGCAGTTCTTC	CASSRETNLSDEQFF
TRBD1	14	TRBV3-1/TRBV3-2	NA	TRBJ1-6	TGTGCCAGCAGCCCGGGACAGGGGAATTCACCCCTCCACTTT	CASSPGQGNSPLHF
TRBD1	15	TRBV9	NA	TRBJ1-2	TGTGCCAGCAGCCCCGATGGGACAGGTTCTTCTGGCTACACCTTC	CASSPDGTGSSGYTF
NA	12	TRBV30	NA	TRBJ1-6	TGTGCCTGGACTGACAGTGGGTCACCCCTCCACTTT	CAWTDSGSPLHF
NA	13	TRBV12-3/TRBV12-4	NA	TRBJ2-5	TGTGCCAGCAGCCAGTTACGGGTTGAGACCCAGTACTTC	CASSQLRVETQYF
TRBD1	16	TRBV3-1/TRBV3-2	NA	TRBJ1-5	TGTGCCAGCAGCCAAGATTTCAGACAGGGGCATCAGCCCCAGCATTTT	CASSQDFRQGHQPQHF
NA	13	TRBV7-8	NA	TRBJ2-7	TGTGCCAGCAGCTTAGACAGGTCCTACGAGCAGTACTTC	CASSLDRSYEQYF
TRBD1	14	TRBV29-1	NA	TRBJ1-1	TGCAGCGTTGTAGGGGACAGGGAATTCACTGAAGCTTTCTTT	CSVVGDREFTEAFF
TRBD2	16	TRBV10-1	NA	TRBJ2-2	TGCGCCAGCAGTGATGGGACTAGCGGGGTAACCGGGGAGCTGTTTTTT	CASSDGTSGVTGELFF
TRBD2	15	TRBV10-1	NA	TRBJ2-3	TGCGCCACCATAATCTCTAGCGGGGAATCAGATACGCAGTATTTT	CATIISSGESDTQYF
NA	16	TRBV5-1	NA	TRBJ1-1	TGCGCCAGCAGCGAAAGGACAGCCTCCCTGATAGGCGAAGCTTTCTTT	CASSERTASLIGEAFF
NA	15	TRBV15	NA	TRBJ1-4	TGTGCCACCAGCAGGGAACAGGGAATCGGGGAAAAACTGTTTTTT	CATSREQGIGEKLFF
NA	13	TRBV19	once	TRBJ2-7	TGTGCCAGTAGTATAAACAGTTACTACGAGCAGTACTTC	CASSINSYYEQYF
TRBD1	17	TRBV27	NA	TRBJ1-6	TGTGCCAGCAGCCGTGGACAGGCCTTCTCCTATAATTCACCCCTCCACTTT	CASSRGQAFSYNSPLHF
NA	13	TRBV27	NA	TRBJ1-1	TGTGCCAGCAGTTACAGGGTGAACACTGAAGCTTTCTTT	CASSYRVNTEAFF
TRBD1	16	TRBV4-1	NA	TRBJ1-5	TGCGCCAGCAGCCAAGATCAAGGACAGGGGATTCAGCCCCAGCATTTT	CASSQDQGQGIQPQHF
NA	14	TRBV2	NA	TRBJ1-4	TGTGCCAGCAGTACGGGGGTTACGTATGAAAAACTGTTTTTT	CASSTGVTYEKLFF
TRBD1	15	TRBV18	NA	TRBJ1-2	TGTGCCAGCTCACTGCCGGGACAGGAGAACTATGGCTACACCTTC	CASSLPGQENYGYTF
NA	13	TRBV25-1	NA	TRBJ2-5	TGTGCCAGCCGCGAGAACAGTCAAGAGACCCAGTACTTC	CASRENSQETQYF
NA	14	TRBV14	NA	TRBJ1-6	TGTGCCAGCAGCCAAGAATCATATAATTCACCCCTCCACTTT	CASSQESYNSPLHF
NA	14	TRBV28	NA	TRBJ1-4	TGTGCCAGCAGTTTGGGGAGGATAAATGAAAAACTGTTTTTT	CASSLGRINEKLFF
TRBD1	15	TRBV18	NA	TRBJ1-1	TGTGCCAGCTCACCACCGACAGGGAGGAACACTGAAGCTTTCTTT	CASSPPTGRNTEAFF
NA	12	TRBV2	NA	TRBJ2-1	TGTGCCAGCAGCGTTACCATCGGTGAGCAGTTCTTC	CASSVTIGEQFF
NA	17	TRBV7-3	NA	TRBJ2-2	TGTGCCAGCAGCTTAACGCGGGACAGCCTCGACACCGGGGAGCTGTTTTTT	CASSLTRDSLDTGELFF
TRBD2	15	TRBV23-1	NA	TRBJ2-3	TGCGCCAGCAGCAAGGAGCGGGGGGGTTTGGATACGCAGTATTTT	CASSKERGGLDTQYF
TRBD2	21	TRBV6-6	few	TRBJ2-3	TGTGCCAGCAGCTCCCGCGGCGCTAGCGGACGGCCAGCGACGAGCACAGATACGCAGTATTTT	CASSSRGASGRPATSTDTQYF
NA	17	TRBV19	NA	TRBJ2-2	TGTGCCAGTAGTAGGACAGTTCTGGGTCCGAACACCGGGGAGCTGTTTTTT	CASSRTVLGPNTGELFF
TRBD1	15	TRBV28	NA	TRBJ1-2	TGTGCCAGCAGCCGCGGACAGGGGGCTGACTATGGCTACACCTTC	CASSRGQGADYGYTF
TRBD1	19	TRBV5-6	NA	TRBJ2-1	TGTGCCAGCAGCATGTTCGGAACGACCGGGACAGGGGGCGCATGGGAGCAGTTCTTC	CASSMFGTTGTGGAWEQFF
NA	15	TRBV5-1	NA	TRBJ2-7	TGCGCCAGCAGCTTCAATACCGGTAGCTCCTACGAGCAGTACTTC	CASSFNTGSSYEQYF
NA	17	TRBV7-9	few	TRBJ2-2	TGTGCCAGCAGCTCACCACCTTGGGGGGATAACACCGGGGAGCTGTTTTTT	CASSSPPWGDNTGELFF
NA	13	TRBV5-1	NA	TRBJ1-1	TGCGCCAGCCGGTCGGGGGAGAGCACTGAAGCTTTCTTT	CASRSGESTEAFF
TRBD1	14	TRBV7-3	once	TRBJ1-1	TGTGCCAGCAGCTTACATACAGGGGACACTGAAGCTTTCTTT	CASSLHTGDTEAFF
NA	14	TRBV2	NA	TRBJ2-5	TGTGCCAGCAGTGACAACAGGTCGGGTGAGACCCAGTACTTC	CASSDNRSGETQYF
NA	11	TRBV6-6	NA	TRBJ1-1	TGTGCCAGCATTCGGAGCCCTGAAGCTTTCTTT	CASIRSPEAFF